This TCR beta chain was identified in a study of blood T cells in healthy people across ages. A sample-barcoded 5' primer and a J-beta primer mix were used in a second PCR of roughly 7 to 11 cycles. All cDNA molecules were each tagged by a template-switch adaptor with 12 random nucleotides. TCRdb reprocessed the 5' RACE reads via MiXCR and lists one record per CDR3 protein. The sample contains 1.5 million to 2 million distinct CDR3 sequences, around 36% of which appear only once. Each donor supplied around 10 milliliters of peripheral blood. The specimen sequenced was blood. The TCR comes from a woman in her 30s in good health.

The CDR3 nucleotides read TGTGCCAGCAGCCTGGGGACTAAAGATACGCAGTATTTT. Its translation: CASSLGTKDTQYF. The chain combines TRBV7-3 with TRBJ2-3; 7 bases agree with TRBD2. In germline, CDR1 is SGHTA, CDR2 FQGTGA. The trim removed 5 bases at V and 5 bases at J, leaving 4 bases unmatched. The CDR3 totals 13 residues.